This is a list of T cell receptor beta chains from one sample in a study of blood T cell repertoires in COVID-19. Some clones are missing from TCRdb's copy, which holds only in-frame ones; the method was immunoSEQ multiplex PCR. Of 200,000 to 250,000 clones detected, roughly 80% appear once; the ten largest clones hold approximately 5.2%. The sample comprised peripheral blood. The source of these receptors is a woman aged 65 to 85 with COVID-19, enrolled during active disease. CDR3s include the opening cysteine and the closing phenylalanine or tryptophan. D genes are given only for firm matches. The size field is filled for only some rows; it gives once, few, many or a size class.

CDR3aa: CASSYSTMGSTEAFF; CDR3nt: TGTGCCAGCAGTTACTCGACTATGGGCAGCACTGAAGCTTTCTTT; j_gene: TRBJ1-1; v_gene: TRBV6-5; abundance: .; d_gene: .
CDR3aa: CASSSTGTYNEQFF; CDR3nt: TGTGCCAGCAGTTCGACGGGAACCTACAATGAGCAGTTCTTC; j_gene: TRBJ2-1; v_gene: TRBV28; abundance: .; d_gene: .
CDR3aa: CASRGAGTEAFF; CDR3nt: TGTGCCTCCAGGGGGGCCGGCACTGAAGCTTTCTTT; j_gene: TRBJ1-1; v_gene: TRBV10-3; abundance: .; d_gene: TRBD1
CDR3aa: CASRSGVRGYTF; CDR3nt: TGTGCCAGCAGATCAGGTGTTCGGGGCTACACCTTC; j_gene: TRBJ1-2; v_gene: TRBV2; abundance: .; d_gene: .
CDR3aa: CASSVASGRGYNEQFF; CDR3nt: TGTGCCAGCAGCGTAGCTTCCGGGCGGGGTTACAATGAGCAGTTCTTC; j_gene: TRBJ2-1; v_gene: TRBV9; abundance: .; d_gene: .
CDR3aa: CASSLGGVGQPQHF; CDR3nt: TGTGCCAGCAGCTTGGGCGGGGTTGGTCAGCCCCAGCATTTT; j_gene: TRBJ1-5; v_gene: TRBV7-8; abundance: .; d_gene: .
CDR3aa: CASSTITGGASSIAFF; CDR3nt: TGTGCCAGTAGTACTATTACAGGGGGCGCGTCGTCTATAGCTTTCTTT; j_gene: TRBJ1-1; v_gene: TRBV19; abundance: .; d_gene: TRBD1
CDR3aa: CASTPSIYEQYF; CDR3nt: TGTGCCAGCACACCTAGCATCTACGAGCAGTACTTC; j_gene: TRBJ2-7; v_gene: TRBV28; abundance: .; d_gene: .
CDR3aa: CASSLVGKTEAFF; CDR3nt: TGTGCCAGCAGCTTAGTTGGCAAGACTGAAGCTTTCTTT; j_gene: TRBJ1-1; v_gene: TRBV11-2; abundance: .; d_gene: .
CDR3aa: CASSSGGTGESQYF; CDR3nt: TGTGCCAGCTCGTCCGGCGGGACAGGGGAATCCCAGTACTTC; j_gene: TRBJ2-5; v_gene: TRBV18; abundance: .; d_gene: TRBD1
CDR3aa: CASRSPGTGGNQPQHF; CDR3nt: TGTGCCAGCAGAAGTCCCGGGACAGGGGGCAATCAGCCCCAGCATTTT; j_gene: TRBJ1-5; v_gene: TRBV28; abundance: .; d_gene: TRBD1
CDR3aa: CASSLGQVLYEQYF; CDR3nt: TGCGCCAGCAGCTTGGGACAGGTCTTGTACGAGCAGTACTTC; j_gene: TRBJ2-7; v_gene: TRBV5-1; abundance: .; d_gene: .
CDR3aa: CASSVEDRGVEAFF; CDR3nt: TGTGCCAGTAGTGTCGAGGACAGGGGGGTTGAAGCTTTCTTT; j_gene: TRBJ1-1; v_gene: TRBV19; abundance: .; d_gene: TRBD1
CDR3aa: CASSQVRLAGAYEQYF; CDR3nt: TGCGCCAGCAGCCAAGTTCGCCTAGCGGGAGCCTACGAGCAGTACTTC; j_gene: TRBJ2-7; v_gene: TRBV4-3; abundance: few; d_gene: TRBD2
CDR3aa: CASSSRQGNRDGYTF; CDR3nt: TGCGCCAGCAGCTCGCGGCAGGGGAACCGCGATGGCTACACCTTC; j_gene: TRBJ1-2; v_gene: TRBV5-1; abundance: .; d_gene: .
CDR3aa: CASSQAGGGETQYF; CDR3nt: TGTGCCAGCAGCCAAGCGGGAGGAGGGGAGACCCAGTACTTC; j_gene: TRBJ2-5; v_gene: TRBV4-2; abundance: .; d_gene: TRBD2
CDR3aa: CAWNAGRTIQETQYF; CDR3nt: TGTGCCTGGAACGCCGGGAGGACAATTCAAGAGACCCAGTACTTC; j_gene: TRBJ2-5; v_gene: TRBV30; abundance: .; d_gene: TRBD2
CDR3aa: CASSQDLAGLTLNTEAFF; CDR3nt: TGTGCCAGCAGCCAAGATCTCGCAGGCCTCACACTGAACACTGAAGCTTTCTTT; j_gene: TRBJ1-1; v_gene: TRBV14; abundance: .; d_gene: .
CDR3aa: CASSLNRPNQPQHF; CDR3nt: TGTGCCAGCAGTTTAAACAGGCCCAATCAGCCCCAGCATTTT; j_gene: TRBJ1-5; v_gene: TRBV27; abundance: .; d_gene: .
CDR3aa: CASSPQAGPSIDTQYF; CDR3nt: TGTGCCAGCAGCCCCCAAGCGGGACCCTCCATAGATACGCAGTATTTT; j_gene: TRBJ2-3; v_gene: TRBV7-2; abundance: .; d_gene: TRBD2
CDR3aa: CASSQGQYYGYTF; CDR3nt: TGTGCCAGTAGTCAGGGACAGTACTATGGCTACACCTTC; j_gene: TRBJ1-2; v_gene: TRBV19; abundance: .; d_gene: TRBD1
CDR3aa: CASSLPGMIYEQYF; CDR3nt: TGTGCCAGCAGTTTACCCGGGATGATTTACGAGCAGTACTTC; j_gene: TRBJ2-7; v_gene: TRBV28; abundance: .; d_gene: .
CDR3aa: CASSPRTGGEKLFF; CDR3nt: TGTGCCAGCAGTCCCAGGACAGGGGGTGAAAAACTGTTTTTT; j_gene: TRBJ1-4; v_gene: TRBV2; abundance: .; d_gene: TRBD1
CDR3aa: CASSASPGTNEKLFF; CDR3nt: TGCGCCAGCAGCGCATCCCCCGGGACTAATGAAAAACTGTTTTTT; j_gene: TRBJ1-4; v_gene: TRBV5-1; abundance: .; d_gene: .
CDR3aa: CASSPEGSGGLSYNEQFF; CDR3nt: TGTGCCAGCAGCCCCGAAGGGTCGGGAGGGCTCTCCTACAATGAGCAGTTCTTC; j_gene: TRBJ2-1; v_gene: TRBV5-4; abundance: .; d_gene: TRBD2
CDR3aa: CSASLLAGVGFGEQYF; CDR3nt: TGCAGTGCTAGTTTACTAGCGGGAGTAGGGTTCGGAGAGCAGTACTTC; j_gene: TRBJ2-7; v_gene: TRBV20-1; abundance: .; d_gene: TRBD2
CDR3aa: CASSFRDRKNQPQHF; CDR3nt: TGTGCCAGCAGTTTCCGGGACAGAAAAAATCAGCCCCAGCATTTT; j_gene: TRBJ1-5; v_gene: TRBV2; abundance: .; d_gene: TRBD1
CDR3aa: CASSLGTQGEQYF; CDR3nt: TGTGCCAGCAGCTTGGGGACCCAGGGGGAGCAGTACTTC; j_gene: TRBJ2-7; v_gene: TRBV11-2; abundance: .; d_gene: .
CDR3aa: CASSPSGLAGGLYNEQFF; CDR3nt: TGCGCCAGCAGCCCCTCCGGGCTAGCGGGAGGACTCTACAATGAGCAGTTCTTC; j_gene: TRBJ2-1; v_gene: TRBV5-1; abundance: .; d_gene: TRBD2
CDR3aa: CASSSAAKSQETQYF; CDR3nt: TGTGCCAGCAGTTCGGCGGCAAAAAGCCAAGAGACCCAGTACTTC; j_gene: TRBJ2-5; v_gene: TRBV28; abundance: .; d_gene: .
CDR3aa: CASSLDRRMGYGGYTF; CDR3nt: TGTGCCAGCAGTTTAGATCGGAGGATGGGGTACGGTGGCTACACCTTC; j_gene: TRBJ1-2; v_gene: TRBV28; abundance: .; d_gene: .
CDR3aa: CSASDDRVSFF; CDR3nt: TGCAGTGCTAGCGACGACAGGGTATCTTTCTTT; j_gene: TRBJ1-1; v_gene: TRBV20-1; abundance: few; d_gene: TRBD1
CDR3aa: CASSLLGLGREQYF; CDR3nt: TGTGCCAGCAGCTTGCTGGGTCTGGGGCGCGAGCAGTACTTC; j_gene: TRBJ2-7; v_gene: TRBV5-4; abundance: .; d_gene: .
CDR3aa: CSGGPNNEQFF; CDR3nt: TGCAGTGGCGGTCCTAACAATGAGCAGTTCTTC; j_gene: TRBJ2-1; v_gene: TRBV20-1; abundance: .; d_gene: .
CDR3aa: CATRTGYTGELFF; CDR3nt: TGTGCCACCCGGACTGGTTACACCGGGGAGCTGTTTTTT; j_gene: TRBJ2-2; v_gene: TRBV12-3/TRBV12-4; abundance: .; d_gene: .